A selection of T cell receptor beta chains follows, all from one sample in a study of shared clonotypes between healthy human individuals. Here immunoSEQ multiplex PCR was the method, and the copy in TCRdb shows in-frame clones only, minus some. The sample includes about 960,000 clones, more than 75% of them seen just once. Source material: memory CD4+ T cells sorted from blood. Receptor source: a man aged 18 to 29 in good health. Each CDR3 is given with its conserved first and last residue. A D gene is named only where the DNA matches it firmly. Size tells how often a clone was seen (once, few, many) or the class of an expanded clone, and some rows leave it out.

v_gene: TRBV6-6
d_gene: -
abundance: -
j_gene: TRBJ1-3
CDR3aa: CASRSRGNTIYF
CDR3nt: TGTGCCAGCAGAAGTCGAGGAAACACCATATATTTT

v_gene: TRBV21-1
d_gene: -
abundance: -
j_gene: TRBJ2-3
CDR3aa: CASSKTSGSSTDTQYF
CDR3nt: TGTGCCAGCAGCAAGACTAGCGGGAGTAGTACAGATACGCAGTATTTT

v_gene: TRBV7-9
d_gene: -
abundance: -
j_gene: TRBJ2-7
CDR3aa: CASSLMALEQYF
CDR3nt: TGTGCCAGCAGCTTGATGGCTCTCGAGCAGTACTTC

v_gene: TRBV5-4
d_gene: -
abundance: -
j_gene: TRBJ1-2
CDR3aa: CASSRGGDYGYTF
CDR3nt: TGTGCCAGCAGCCGCGGGGGGGACTATGGCTACACCTTC

v_gene: TRBV25-1
d_gene: -
abundance: -
j_gene: TRBJ2-4
CDR3aa: CASSEPVTDIQYF
CDR3nt: TGTGCCAGCAGTGAACCCGTCACGGACATTCAGTACTTC

v_gene: TRBV7-9
d_gene: TRBD1
abundance: -
j_gene: TRBJ2-1
CDR3aa: CASSRQGSSYNEQFF
CDR3nt: TGTGCCAGCAGTCGACAGGGGAGCTCCTACAATGAGCAGTTCTTC

v_gene: TRBV7-9
d_gene: -
abundance: -
j_gene: TRBJ2-7
CDR3aa: CASSKGQGLGEQYF
CDR3nt: TGTGCCAGCAGCAAGGGGCAGGGGTTGGGCGAGCAGTACTTC

v_gene: TRBV11-2
d_gene: TRBD2
abundance: -
j_gene: TRBJ2-7
CDR3aa: CASSWSSGGGYYEQYF
CDR3nt: TGTGCCAGCAGCTGGTCGAGCGGGGGCGGTTACTACGAGCAGTACTTC

v_gene: TRBV19
d_gene: TRBD1
abundance: -
j_gene: TRBJ1-5
CDR3aa: CASSWDRADQPQHF
CDR3nt: TGTGCCAGTAGCTGGGACAGGGCGGATCAGCCCCAGCATTTT

v_gene: TRBV5-1
d_gene: -
abundance: once
j_gene: TRBJ2-3
CDR3aa: CASSLVSAYTDTQYF
CDR3nt: TGCGCCAGCAGCTTGGTTTCAGCGTACACAGATACGCAGTATTTT

v_gene: TRBV5-8
d_gene: -
abundance: -
j_gene: TRBJ2-3
CDR3aa: CASSRGEGSTDTQYF
CDR3nt: TGTGCCAGCAGCCGCGGAGAAGGGAGCACAGATACGCAGTATTTT

v_gene: TRBV10-1
d_gene: TRBD1
abundance: -
j_gene: TRBJ1-6
CDR3aa: CASRDGQGNSPLHF
CDR3nt: TGCGCCAGCAGGGACGGACAGGGAAATTCACCCCTCCACTTT

v_gene: TRBV7-2
d_gene: -
abundance: -
j_gene: TRBJ1-5
CDR3aa: CASSLLGDNQPQHF
CDR3nt: TGTGCCAGCAGCTTACTGGGGGACAATCAGCCCCAGCATTTT

v_gene: TRBV7-2
d_gene: -
abundance: -
j_gene: TRBJ1-2
CDR3aa: CASSLAAGSGYTF
CDR3nt: TGTGCCAGCAGCTTAGCGGCGGGGTCCGGCTACACCTTC

v_gene: TRBV2
d_gene: -
abundance: few
j_gene: TRBJ1-2
CDR3aa: CASSEGPEFYGYTF
CDR3nt: TGTGCCAGCAGTGAAGGCCCAGAATTCTATGGCTACACCTTC

v_gene: TRBV5-1
d_gene: TRBD1
abundance: -
j_gene: TRBJ2-7
CDR3aa: CASSLGAGGSLYEQYF
CDR3nt: TGCGCCAGCAGCTTGGGCGCAGGGGGCTCCCTCTACGAGCAGTACTTC

v_gene: TRBV30
d_gene: -
abundance: -
j_gene: TRBJ1-1
CDR3aa: CAWSFAGSRTEAFF
CDR3nt: TGTGCCTGGAGTTTCGCGGGTAGTCGGACTGAAGCTTTCTTT

v_gene: TRBV5-1
d_gene: TRBD2
abundance: few
j_gene: TRBJ2-5
CDR3aa: CASSPGLALETQYF
CDR3nt: TGCGCCAGCAGCCCGGGACTAGCGTTGGAGACCCAGTACTTC

v_gene: TRBV19
d_gene: TRBD1
abundance: -
j_gene: TRBJ2-6
CDR3aa: CASSSDRAGANVLTF
CDR3nt: TGTGCCAGTAGTAGTGACAGGGCTGGGGCCAACGTCCTGACTTTC

v_gene: TRBV5-1
d_gene: -
abundance: once
j_gene: TRBJ2-7
CDR3aa: CASSLGDGVSYEQYF
CDR3nt: TGCGCCAGCAGCTTGGGGGACGGTGTTTCCTACGAGCAGTACTTC

v_gene: TRBV19
d_gene: TRBD2
abundance: few
j_gene: TRBJ2-1
CDR3aa: CASSIVGTSAQQFF
CDR3nt: TGTGCCAGTAGTATAGTTGGGACTAGCGCTCAGCAGTTCTTC

v_gene: TRBV27
d_gene: -
abundance: -
j_gene: TRBJ1-1
CDR3aa: CASSVNKMNTEAFF
CDR3nt: TGTGCCAGCAGTGTTAACAAGATGAACACTGAAGCTTTCTTT

v_gene: TRBV7-2
d_gene: -
abundance: many
j_gene: TRBJ1-5
CDR3aa: CASSRHGINQPQHF
CDR3nt: TGTGCCAGCAGCCGGCACGGGATTAATCAGCCCCAGCATTTT